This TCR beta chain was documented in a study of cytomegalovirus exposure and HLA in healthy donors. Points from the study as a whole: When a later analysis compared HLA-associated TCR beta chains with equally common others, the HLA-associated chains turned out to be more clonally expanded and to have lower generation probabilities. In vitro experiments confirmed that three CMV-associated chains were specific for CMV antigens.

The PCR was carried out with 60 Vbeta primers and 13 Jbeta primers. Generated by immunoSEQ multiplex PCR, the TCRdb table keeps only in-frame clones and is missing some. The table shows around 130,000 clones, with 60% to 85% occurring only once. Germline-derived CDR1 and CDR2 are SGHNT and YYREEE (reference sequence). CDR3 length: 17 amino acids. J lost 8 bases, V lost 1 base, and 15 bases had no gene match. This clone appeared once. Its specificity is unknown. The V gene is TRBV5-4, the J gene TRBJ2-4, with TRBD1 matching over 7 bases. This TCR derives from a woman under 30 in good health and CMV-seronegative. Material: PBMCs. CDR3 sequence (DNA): TGTGCCAGCAGCTTGAAAGGGACAGTAAGGATCGGGGACATTCAGTACTTC. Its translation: CASSLKGTVRIGDIQYF.